Here is one T cell receptor (beta chain) with its context. Clones were sequenced by immunoSEQ multiplex PCR, and TCRdb holds only the in-frame ones, with some missing. The table records about 190,000 clones, less than 85% of them present only once. CDR3 size: 17 residues. Between the trimmed V and J ends, which lost 2 bases and 2 bases, there was a span of 16 bases. Germline V lookup: CDR1 SGHTA, CDR2 FQGNSA. The data originate from a study of blood T cell repertoires in COVID-19. Whole-study context: From the United States, Italy and Spain came samples of acute and convalescent COVID-19.

The sample consisted of peripheral blood. This receptor was identified in a woman in her forties or fifties with acute or convalescent COVID-19. This rearrangement joins TRBV7-2 to TRBJ1-5; tentative D call: TRBD1 (5 bases). CDR3 in amino acids: CASSLYPLGGGNQPQHF. CDR3 DNA: TGTGCCAGCAGCTTATACCCACTGGGGGGTGGCAATCAGCCCCAGCATTTT.